The present TCR beta chain was sequenced within a study of response to subunit inactivated influenza vaccine. Findings of the study overall: After each seasonal influenza vaccination, few new T cells are recruited, the authors suggested.

This clonotype has at least ten counts. Its antigen remains unknown. TCRdb ran MiXCR on the RT-PCR reads and lists one entry per CDR3 protein. The sample lists 450,000 to 600,000 distinct CDR3 sequences, around 7.9% occurring once. V gave up 4 bases and J gave up 2 bases, with 6 bases separating them. This CDR3 comprises 12 residues. Germline CDR1 and CDR2: LGHNA and YNFKEQ. The sample here was PBMCs from blood, taken around 2 years after vaccination. The rearrangement links TRBV4-2 to TRBJ2-7; no definite D call. The receptor's source is a man between 50 and 69 years old who received an inactivated influenza vaccine. The CDR3 sequence: CASSREPYEQYF. DNA for the CDR3: TGTGCCAGCAGCCGAGAGCCCTACGAGCAGTACTTC.